This TCR beta chain appears in the sequencing data of a study of blood T cell repertoires in COVID-19. Looking at the study overall: The samples span acute and convalescent COVID-19 from the United States, Italy and Spain. In each case, the material was cDNA or gDNA derived from T cells, B-cell-depleted T cells, or PBMCs.

The CDR3 contains 16 residues. Germline V gives CDR1 SGHRS, CDR2 YFSETQ. The V segment lost 4 bases and the J segment 4 bases; nucleotides outside the gene matches: 14. Methods used by the authors: Amplifying reference gene primers gave estimates of nucleated cell counts. Here immunoSEQ multiplex PCR was the method, and the copy in TCRdb shows in-frame clones only, minus some. That table is the source of V, J and clone size, and D and trimming were worked out from the DNA. The table lists under 300,000 clones, 70% to 90% of them singletons, with 6.2% in the top ten. The sequenced sample consisted of peripheral blood. This sequence was found in a man in his sixties with acute or convalescent COVID-19. This chain joins TRBV5-1 and TRBJ2-7; TRBD2 matches at 7 bases. The DNA for the CDR3 is TGCGCCAGCAGCCAAAACGGGGGGTCCTTGGAGTACGAGCAGTACTTC. Protein: CASSQNGGSLEYEQYF.